The next 10 T cell receptor beta chains were all read from a single sample in a study of blood T cell repertoires in COVID-19. TCRdb's table, derived via immunoSEQ multiplex PCR, lists solely in-frame clones and lacks some. The table includes over 120,000 clones, approximately 82% detected once. Material for sequencing was peripheral blood. Receptors were obtained from a man between 60 and 75 years old with active or convalescent COVID-19.

This clone was counted once. The CDR3 region has the DNA TGCAGTGCTAGAGATCGGGTAGTCTACACCTTC. Translating it yields CSARDRVVYTF. The chain is built from TRBV20-1 and TRBJ1-2; no clear D gene. This CDR3 has 11 amino acids. Per germline, CDR1 DFQATT and CDR2 SNEGSKA (reference sequence). The V end lost 0 bases, the J end lost 10 bases, and 9 bases lay between the germline ends.

The count of this clone is one. The V and J genes are TRBV6-1 and TRBJ2-3; TRBD1 agrees at 7 bases. This CDR3 has 16 amino acids. The ends lost 2 bases at V and 0 bases at J; junction bases unmatched: 5. In germline, CDR1 is MNHNS, CDR2 SASEGT. The CDR3 region is CASSELTGSSTDTQYF. CDR3 nucleotides: TGTGCCAGCAGTGAACTGACAGGGTCTAGCACAGATACGCAGTATTTT.

This clone was detected a few times. The chain recombines TRBV14 with TRBJ2-3; tentative D call: TRBD2 (6 bases). Germline V CDR1 and CDR2: SGHDN, FVKESK. Trimming cost V 4 bases and J 8 bases, with 13 bases left between them. This CDR3 has 13 residues. CDR3 sequence reads: CASSPFDGGTQYF. CDR3 sequence (DNA): TGTGCCAGCAGCCCCTTTGACGGGGGTACGCAGTATTTT.

V and J are TRBV7-9 and TRBJ2-2; D gene ambiguous. Trimming left V 5 bases short and J 1 base short, with 8 bases between. CDR1 is SEHNR, CDR2 FQNEAQ, per germline (reference sequence). There are 14 residues in the CDR3. This CDR3 is CASSHTKNTGELFF. In DNA, the CDR3 is TGTGCCAGCAGCCACACCAAGAACACCGGGGAGCTGTTTTTT.

The chain joins TRBV5-1 to TRBJ1-1; D is perhaps TRBD1 (5 bases). CDR1 and CDR2 from the germline V gene are SGHRS and YFSETQ. V was trimmed by 3 bases and J by 0 bases, leaving 9 bases between them. The CDR3 runs 14 residues. The CDR3 nucleotides are TGCGCCAGCAGCTCCGGAGGGGTGAACACTGAAGCTTTCTTT. This sequence encodes CASSSGGVNTEAFF.

The genes are TRBV12-3 or TRBV12-4 and TRBJ2-7, with 8 nucleotides matching TRBD1. V lost 6 bases to trimming and J lost 6 bases; unmatched junction nucleotides: 7. There are 13 residues in the CDR3. The CDR3 nucleotides are TGTGCCAGCAGCCTCGAACAGGGGGGCGAGCAGTACGTC. Its protein product is CASSLEQGGEQYV.

The chain links TRBV3-1 (or the pseudogene TRBV3-2) to TRBJ1-1; TRBD1 is a possible D gene (5 bases). The CDR3 consists of 14 residues. Per germline, CDR1 LGHDT and CDR2 YNNKEL (reference sequence). V was trimmed by 0 bases and J by 5 bases, leaving 10 bases between them. The CDR3 here is CASSQEQGGTEAFF. Here the CDR3 DNA reads TGTGCCAGCAGCCAAGAGCAGGGAGGGACTGAAGCTTTCTTT.

The rearrangement joins TRBV30 to TRBJ1-2; D gene uncertain. This CDR3 spans 13 amino acids. Germline loops: CDR1 GTSNPN, CDR2 SVGIG (reference sequence). V gave up 3 bases and J gave up 4 bases, with 12 bases separating them. The CDR3 spells CAWREPPGYGYTF. For the CDR3, the DNA is TGTGCCTGGAGAGAACCACCGGGCTATGGCTACACCTTC.

The chain combines TRBV11-2 with TRBJ1-5; no definite D call. Per germline, CDR1 SGHAT and CDR2 FQNNGV. The germline V and J ends were trimmed by 3 bases and 3 bases, with 6 bases remaining between them. This CDR3 has 13 residues. The CDR3 nucleotides are TGTGCCAGCAGCTTGAGGGTCAATCAGCCCCAGCATTTT. Protein: CASSLRVNQPQHF. The complete variable domain, with remaining parts taken from reference TRBV11-2 and TRBJ1-5, reads EAGVAQSPRYKIIEKRQSVAFWCNPISGHATLYWYQQILGQGPKLLIQFQNNGVVDDSQLPKDRFSAERLKGVDSTLKIQPAKLEDSAVYLCASSLRVNQPQHFGDGTRLSIL.

The chain combines TRBV6-6 with TRBJ1-3; 9 bases are a match to TRBD1. With V trimmed by 2 bases and J by 15 bases, 11 bases remained unmatched. This CDR3 region has 14 residues. Germline CDR1 reads MNHNY; CDR2 reads SVGAGI (reference sequence). The CDR3 DNA is TGTGCCAGCAGTTACACGGTTCGTGGGGACAGGGCATATTTT. Its protein is CASSYTVRGDRAYF.